The T cell receptor (beta chain) under discussion was sequenced for a study of blood T cells in healthy people across ages. Study-level points and caveats: Naive CD4+ cells and diversity were both higher in long-lived donors than in aged donors. While age rose, TCR beta diversity per million T cells dropped in a roughly linear way.

To note about this clonotype: Its antigen remains unidentified.

PCR was performed a second time for roughly 7 to 12 cycles using a sample-barcoded 5' primer and a J-beta primer mix. MiXCR, run by TCRdb on the 5' RACE reads, gives a single entry per CDR3 protein. The repertoire holds about a million distinct CDR3 sequences, with roughly 47% as singletons. The length of the CDR3 is 17 residues. Trimming cost V 3 bases and J 4 bases; bases outside gene matches: 8. The germline CDR1 and CDR2 sequences are MDHEN and SYDVKM. The V gene is TRBV28, the J gene TRBJ1-5; 11 bases match TRBD1. This sequence originates from a woman aged 55-69 years in good health. Sequencing was performed on blood. This CDR3 reads CASSFVPGTGGNQPQHF. The CDR3 DNA reads TGTGCCAGCAGTTTTGTCCCGGGGACAGGGGGTAATCAGCCCCAGCATTTT.